In its sample, the clone carrying this T cell receptor beta chain was seen many times. This specimen belongs to a study of low-dose radiotherapy and immunotherapy resistance in tumors. Both TCRalpha and TCRbeta chains were reverse transcribed with V-gene-specific primers. A constant-region primer paired with the V-primer adapter amplified TCRs over about 18 PCR cycles. mRNA, once isolated, was amplified by in vitro transcription. Via MiXCR, TCRdb re-called the reads, giving one row per CDR3 protein. The table lists some 82,000 distinct CDR3 sequences, 15% to 20% of them singletons, with around 6.3% in the top ten. Regarding time point: before trial treatment. Donors were administered nivolumab, ipilimumab, aspirin and low-dose cyclophosphamide, together with low-dose radiotherapy. The starting material was PBMCs, obtained before treatment. The origin of this receptor is a male donor with prostate cancer.

The CDR3 sequence is CASSRSGPGYEQYF. CDR3 DNA sequence: TGTGCCAGCAGCCGTTCGGGACCAGGCTACGAGCAGTACTTC. The chain has TRBV11-2 and TRBJ2-7, with D tentatively TRBD1 or TRBD2 (5 bases each). This CDR3 contains 14 residues. The V gene lost 5 bases and the J gene lost 3 bases, with 14 bases spanning the gap. Looked up from germline, CDR1 is SGHAT and CDR2 is FQNNGV. Together with reference TRBV11-2 and TRBJ2-7, the CDR3 gives the full variable domain: EAGVAQSPRYKIIEKRQSVAFWCNPISGHATLYWYQQILGQGPKLLIQFQNNGVVDDSQLPKDRFSAERLKGVDSTLKIQPAKLEDSAVYLCASSRSGPGYEQYFGPGTRLTVT.